This TCR beta chain emerged from a study of T cell responses to AZD1222 COVID-19 vaccine. Whole-study results and caveats: Spike was spanned by vaccine-associated CD4 TCRs, which were dominant at 160-218 and 743-854. Per reports, nearly half of all spike-specific TCRs target regions that are unmutated in variants.

Only in-frame clones appear in the TCRdb table, and some are missing; sequencing was by immunoSEQ multiplex PCR. This sample carries about 270,000 clones, approximately 94% of them seen once, and the ten largest clones take around 0.58%. Pooled samples include second doses given at about 4 or 12 weeks. As to this clone: Its matching antigen is unknown.

The germline CDR1 and CDR2 sequences are SNHLY and FYNNEI. CDR3 length: 12 residues. The ends were cut back, 7 bases at V and 7 bases at J, with 14 bases in the middle. This sequence was found in an adult who received the AZD1222 COVID-19 vaccine. Sequencing used peripheral blood, obtained 28 days after the second AZD1222 dose. The V gene is TRBV2, the J gene TRBJ2-7; D is perhaps TRBD2 (6 bases). The CDR3 DNA sequence: TGTGCCAGCAAAGAGGACCGGGGGGAGCAGTACTTC. This sequence encodes CASKEDRGEQYF.